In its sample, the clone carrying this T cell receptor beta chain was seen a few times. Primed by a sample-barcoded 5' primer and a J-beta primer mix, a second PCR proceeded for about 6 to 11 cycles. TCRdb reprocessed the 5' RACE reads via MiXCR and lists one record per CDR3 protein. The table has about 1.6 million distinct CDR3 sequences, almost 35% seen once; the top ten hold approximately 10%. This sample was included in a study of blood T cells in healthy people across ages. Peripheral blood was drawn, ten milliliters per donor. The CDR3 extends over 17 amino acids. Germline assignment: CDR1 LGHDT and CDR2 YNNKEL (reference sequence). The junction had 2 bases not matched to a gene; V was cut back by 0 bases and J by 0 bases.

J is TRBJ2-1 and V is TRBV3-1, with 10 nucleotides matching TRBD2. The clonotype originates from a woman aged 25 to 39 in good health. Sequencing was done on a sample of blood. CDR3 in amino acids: CASSQDSGRHSYNEQFF. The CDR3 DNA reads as TGTGCCAGCAGCCAAGATAGCGGGAGGCACTCCTACAATGAGCAGTTCTTC.